Following are 2 T cell receptor beta chains from one sample sequenced in a study of blood T cell repertoires in COVID-19. Produced via immunoSEQ multiplex PCR; TCRdb's table is partial and in-frame only. Seen here are some 150,000 clones, 88% observed once, and the top ten hold under 12%. The source material was peripheral blood. The receptors shown here come from a man aged 50 to 60 with active or convalescent COVID-19.

The chain recombines TRBV3-1 (or the pseudogene TRBV3-2) with TRBJ2-7; 10 bases agree with TRBD2. Germline V lookup: CDR1 LGHDT, CDR2 YNNKEL (reference sequence). Trimming took 1 base from V and 3 from J; bases not matched to a gene: 3. The CDR3 loop spans 15 amino acids. CDR3 protein: CASSQAPSGSYEQYF. Here the CDR3 DNA reads TGTGCCAGCAGCCAAGCCCCTAGCGGGAGCTACGAGCAGTACTTC.

The chain carries TRBV6-5 and TRBJ2-3, with TRBD2 matching over 7 bases. Germline loops: CDR1 MNHEY, CDR2 SVGAGI. This CDR3 has 15 amino acids. V shed 6 bases and J 1 base; nucleotides not matched to a gene: 7. CDR3 in amino acids: CASSPSGVRTDTQYF. The CDR3 DNA sequence: TGTGCCAGCAGCCCAAGCGGGGTGCGCACAGATACGCAGTATTTT.